This T cell receptor (beta chain) came from a study of blood T cell repertoires in COVID-19. In the study overall: Some COVID-19 samples were acute and others convalescent; all came from the United States, Italy and Spain. Sample material is recorded as cDNA or gDNA derived from T cells, B-cell-depleted T cells, or PBMCs.

Source study methods: Quantification of nucleated cells was approximated via reference gene primer amplification. Here immunoSEQ multiplex PCR was the method, and the copy in TCRdb shows in-frame clones only, minus some. That table furnishes V, J and clone size, whereas the DNA furnished D and trimming. The sample has about 47,000 clones; about 81% are singletons. The TCR originated in a man between 45 and 60 years old with acute or convalescent COVID-19. The sample consisted of peripheral blood.

CDR3 protein: CASSRDSSSGEKLFF. In nucleotides, the CDR3 is TGTGCCAGCAGCAGAGACAGCTCTAGTGGTGAAAAACTGTTTTTT. V is TRBV14 and J is TRBJ1-4; possibly TRBD1 for D (5 bases). Trimming stripped 5 bases from V and 7 bases from J, with 17 bases between. Germline V lookup: CDR1 SGHDN, CDR2 FVKESK. This CDR3 has 15 residues.